The 18 T cell receptor beta chains in this list originate from one sample, sequenced in a study of blood T cell repertoires in COVID-19. Sequencing was performed with immunoSEQ multiplex PCR; in TCRdb, only in-frame clones are kept and a portion is missing. The sample yields 200,000 to 250,000 clones, 85% to 90% seen once. Sequenced material: peripheral blood. These receptors originate from a woman in her forties or fifties with acute or convalescent COVID-19.

This rearrangement joins TRBV6-4 to TRBJ1-6; 7 bases fit TRBD1. The J segment lost 0 bases and the V segment lost 2 bases, leaving 16 bases of the junction unmatched. CDR1 MRHNA and CDR2 SNTAGT come from the germline V gene. There are 21 residues in the CDR3. CDR3: CASSDRDRARILSSYNSPLHF. The DNA for the CDR3 is TGTGCCAGCAGTGACCGAGACAGGGCAAGGATCCTAAGCTCCTATAATTCACCCCTCCACTTT.

This clone was seen a single time. The chain has TRBV7-9 and TRBJ2-1, with TRBD2 matching over 7 bases. The CDR3 runs to 17 residues. V lost 0 bases and J lost 6; bases outside the gene matches: 11. CDR1 is SEHNR and CDR2 is FQNEAQ in the germline V gene (reference sequence). The DNA for the CDR3 is TGTGCCAGCAGCTTAGCAGCCGGAGCGGGACCCCTCAATGAGCAGTTCTTC. Translating gives CASSLAAGAGPLNEQFF.

The V call is TRBV19, the J call TRBJ2-7, with 9 bases lining up with TRBD1. Germline CDR1 reads LNHDA; CDR2 reads SQIVND (reference sequence). The ends lost 3 bases at V and 3 bases at J; junction bases unmatched: 6. This CDR3 has 15 residues. CDR3 loop: CASSILGQGVYEQYF. CDR3 sequence (DNA): TGTGCCAGTAGTATTTTGGGACAGGGTGTCTACGAGCAGTACTTC. The full variable domain, with the rest looked up from reference TRBV19 and TRBJ2-7, is DGGITQSPKYLFRKEGQNVTLSCEQNLNHDAMYWYRQDPGQGLRLIYYSQIVNDFQKGDIAEGYSVSREKKESFPLTVTSAQKNPTAFYLCASSILGQGVYEQYFGPGTRLTVT.

This chain links TRBV11-3 with TRBJ2-5, with 10 bases that match TRBD1. CDR3 length: 16 residues. V was pared by 4 bases and J by 1 base, with 6 bases of the junction left unmatched. In germline, CDR1 is SGHNT, CDR2 YENEEA. CDR3 in DNA: TGTGCCAGCAGCTCGGGACAGGGGAGTGGCCAAGAGACCCAGTACTTC. This translates into CASSSGQGSGQETQYF.

In DNA, the CDR3 is TGTGCCAGCAGCTTACCGACAGGGGAAGAGACCCAGTACTTC. It is translated as CASSLPTGEETQYF. The rearrangement uses TRBV7-9 and TRBJ2-5, with 8 bases matching TRBD1. After removal of 2 bases from V and 3 bases from J, the junction contained 2 bases not matched to a gene. Germline CDR1 is SEHNR and CDR2 is FQNEAQ (reference sequence). The CDR3 is 14 amino acids.

The J gene is TRBJ1-1, the V gene TRBV24-1, with TRBD1 matching 8 bases. V gave up 7 bases and J gave up 5 bases; unmatched junction bases: 5. The CDR3 contains 13 residues. Germline-derived CDR1 and CDR2 are KGHDR and SFDVKD. CDR3 protein: CATRDTGGTEAFF. The CDR3 DNA is TGTGCCACCAGAGATACAGGGGGGACTGAAGCTTTCTTT.

Notes on this clone: Since the CDR3 does not end with the conserved phenylalanine or tryptophan, this likely comes from a read error. The DNA is left out, because the CDR3 cannot be placed on it with certainty; the CDR3 is given as TCRdb lists it. The genes are TRBV21-1 and TRBJ1-5; the DNA was not used to check the table's D call, TRBD1. TRBV21-1 is assigned pseudogene status. The CDR3 is 8 residues long, counting both termini. CDR3 amino acids: CASSKVGQ.

The chain has TRBV11-2 and TRBJ2-7, with D tentatively TRBD2 (5 bases). The CDR3 runs 15 residues. V was trimmed by 5 bases and J by 4 bases, leaving 18 bases between them. In germline, CDR1 is SGHAT, CDR2 FQNNGV. The CDR3 spells CASSPRRNLFYEQYF. CDR3 bases: TGTGCCAGCAGCCCACGGAGGAACCTTTTTTACGAGCAGTACTTC. The full variable domain, in which reference TRBV11-2 and TRBJ2-7 provide the parts outside the CDR3, is EAGVAQSPRYKIIEKRQSVAFWCNPISGHATLYWYQQILGQGPKLLIQFQNNGVVDDSQLPKDRFSAERLKGVDSTLKIQPAKLEDSAVYLCASSPRRNLFYEQYFGPGTRLTVT.

With respect to this clone: The same CDR3 also results from other DNA sequences found in this sample. The rearrangement joins TRBV9 to TRBJ2-7, with 7 bases identical to TRBD2. This CDR3 has 14 residues. Germline-derived CDR1 and CDR2 are SGDLS and YYNGEE. V lost 0 bases and J lost 2; bases outside the gene matches: 2. This CDR3 is CASSVGGGTYEQYF. The CDR3 DNA is TGTGCCAGCAGCGTAGGGGGAGGGACCTACGAGCAGTACTTC.

The V and J genes are TRBV7-9 and TRBJ2-5; 12 nucleotides line up with TRBD1. CDR1 and CDR2 from the germline V gene are SEHNR and FQNEAQ (reference sequence). This CDR3 spans 16 amino acids. V gave up 5 bases and J gave up 4 bases; unmatched junction bases: 8. The CDR3 reads CASSPGTGGSRETQYF. CDR3 sequence (DNA): TGTGCCAGCAGCCCCGGGACAGGGGGCTCTCGAGAGACCCAGTACTTC.

The chain has TRBV6-2 or TRBV6-3 and TRBJ2-7; 8 nucleotides align to TRBD1. This CDR3 is built from 14 residues. Germline CDR1 is MNHEY and CDR2 is SVGEGT. V was pared by 4 bases and J by 4 bases, with 6 bases of the junction left unmatched. The chain's CDR3 is CASSFRDRLYEQYF. The CDR3 nucleotides read TGTGCCAGCAGTTTCCGGGACAGGTTATACGAGCAGTACTTC.

CDR3 in amino acids: CASSGQTNTEAFF. In DNA, the CDR3 is TGTGCCAGCAGCGGACAGACCAACACTGAAGCTTTCTTT. The chain combines TRBV12-3 or TRBV12-4 with TRBJ1-1; a possible D gene is TRBD1 (6 bases). V shed 6 bases and J shed 2 bases, with 10 bases lying between them. The CDR3 is 13 amino acids.

The chain joins TRBV11-3 to TRBJ2-7; 11 bases align to TRBD2. Looked up from germline, CDR1 is SGHNT and CDR2 is YENEEA. This CDR3 comprises 16 residues. V lost 1 base, J lost 7 bases, and 9 bases stayed unmatched. CDR3: CASSLGIAGGPEEQYF. CDR3 DNA: TGTGCCAGCAGCTTAGGGATAGCGGGGGGGCCAGAGGAGCAGTACTTC.

The chain combines TRBV19 with TRBJ2-1, with TRBD1 identical over 9 bases. V gave up 3 bases and J gave up 9 bases; unmatched junction bases: 9. This CDR3 is 15 amino acids long. The germline gives CDR1 LNHDA, CDR2 SQIVND (reference sequence). The CDR3 loop reads CASSMRTGDFVEQFF. As DNA, the CDR3 is TGTGCCAGTAGTATGAGGACAGGGGACTTCGTTGAGCAGTTCTTC. The whole variable domain, filled in from reference TRBV19 and TRBJ2-1, reads DGGITQSPKYLFRKEGQNVTLSCEQNLNHDAMYWYRQDPGQGLRLIYYSQIVNDFQKGDIAEGYSVSREKKESFPLTVTSAQKNPTAFYLCASSMRTGDFVEQFFGPGTRLTVL.

This clone was recorded once. This rearrangement joins TRBV5-6 to TRBJ1-4, with D uncertain. Germline lookup yields CDR1 SGHDT and CDR2 YYEEEE. The germline V and J ends were trimmed by 1 base and 7 bases, with 8 bases remaining between them. The CDR3 spans 13 residues. The CDR3 is CASSLSRGEKLFF. In DNA form, the CDR3 reads TGTGCCAGCAGCTTGTCGCGGGGTGAAAAACTGTTTTTT.

This clone was observed once. The chain recombines TRBV29-1 with TRBJ1-1; TRBD1 is a possible D gene (5 bases). Trimming cost V 8 bases and J 7 bases, with 11 bases left between them. Germline values: CDR1 SQVTM, CDR2 ANQGSEA. The CDR3 consists of 10 residues. The CDR3 region has the DNA TGCAGCATACTGACAGTTGAAGCTTTCTTT. This translates into CSILTVEAFF.

The CDR3 sequence is CASSRLATNTGELFF. CDR3 nucleotides: TGTGCCAGCAGCAGACTAGCGACGAACACCGGGGAGCTGTTTTTT. J is TRBJ2-2 and V is TRBV7-6; TRBD2 matches at 8 bases. Germline lookup yields CDR1 SGHVS and CDR2 FNYEAQ. This CDR3 has 15 amino acids. V shed 5 bases, J shed 0 bases, and the junction held 2 bases outside the gene matches.

The rearrangement joins TRBV4-1 to TRBJ1-1, with TRBD1 as a possible D gene (5 bases). Germline V CDR1 and CDR2: MGHRA, YSYEKL. This CDR3 comprises 13 residues. Trimming cost V 0 bases and J 10 bases, with 12 bases left between them. The CDR3 DNA is TGCGCCAGCAGCCAAGAAGAAGACAGCCGAGCTTTCTTT. Encoded protein: CASSQEEDSRAFF.